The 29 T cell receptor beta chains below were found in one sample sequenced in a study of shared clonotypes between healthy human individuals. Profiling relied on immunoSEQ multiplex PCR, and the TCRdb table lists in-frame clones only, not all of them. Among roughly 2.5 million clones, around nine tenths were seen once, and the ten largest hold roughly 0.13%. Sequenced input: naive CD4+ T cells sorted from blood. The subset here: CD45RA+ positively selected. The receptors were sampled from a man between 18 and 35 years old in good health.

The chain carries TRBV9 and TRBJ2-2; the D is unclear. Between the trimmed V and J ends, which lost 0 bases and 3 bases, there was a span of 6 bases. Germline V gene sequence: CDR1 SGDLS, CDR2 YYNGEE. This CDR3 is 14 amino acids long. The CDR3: CASSVAPDTGELFF. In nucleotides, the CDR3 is TGTGCCAGCAGCGTAGCCCCGGACACCGGGGAGCTGTTTTTT.

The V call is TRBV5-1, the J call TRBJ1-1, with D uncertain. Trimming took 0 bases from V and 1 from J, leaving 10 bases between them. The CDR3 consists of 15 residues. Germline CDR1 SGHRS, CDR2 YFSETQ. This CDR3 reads CASSLDGLGNTEAFF. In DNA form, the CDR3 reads TGCGCCAGCAGCTTGGACGGCCTGGGGAACACTGAAGCTTTCTTT.

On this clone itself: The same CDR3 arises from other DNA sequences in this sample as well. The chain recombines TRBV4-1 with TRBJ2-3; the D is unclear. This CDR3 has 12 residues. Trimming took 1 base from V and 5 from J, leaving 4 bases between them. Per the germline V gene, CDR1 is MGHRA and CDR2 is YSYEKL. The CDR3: CASSQVRDTQYF. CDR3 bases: TGCGCCAGCAGCCAAGTTCGAGATACGCAGTATTTT.

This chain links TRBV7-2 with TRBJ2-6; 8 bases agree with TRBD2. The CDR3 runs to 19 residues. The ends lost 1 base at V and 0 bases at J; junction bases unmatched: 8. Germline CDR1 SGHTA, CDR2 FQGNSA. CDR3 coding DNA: TGTGCCAGCAGCTTAGGGGTCCTAGCGGGTGACTCTGGGGCCAACGTCCTGACTTTC. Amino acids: CASSLGVLAGDSGANVLTF.

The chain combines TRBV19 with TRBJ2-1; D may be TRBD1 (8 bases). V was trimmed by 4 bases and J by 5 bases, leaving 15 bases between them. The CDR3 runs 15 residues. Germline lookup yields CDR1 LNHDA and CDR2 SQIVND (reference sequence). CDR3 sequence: CASSRQGAGDNEQFF. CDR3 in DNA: TGTGCCAGTAGTAGGCAGGGGGCGGGGGACAATGAGCAGTTCTTC.

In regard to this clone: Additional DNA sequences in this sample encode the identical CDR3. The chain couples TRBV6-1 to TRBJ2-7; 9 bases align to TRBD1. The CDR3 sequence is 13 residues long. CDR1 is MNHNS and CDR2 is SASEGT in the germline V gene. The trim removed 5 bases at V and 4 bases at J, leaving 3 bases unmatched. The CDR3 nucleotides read TGTGCCAGCAGTCGGACAGGGGTATACGAGCAGTACTTC. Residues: CASSRTGVYEQYF.

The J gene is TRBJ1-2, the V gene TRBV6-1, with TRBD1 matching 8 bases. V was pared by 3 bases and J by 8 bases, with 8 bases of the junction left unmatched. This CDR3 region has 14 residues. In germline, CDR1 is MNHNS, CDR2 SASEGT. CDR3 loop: CASSEAGGHYGYTF. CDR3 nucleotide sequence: TGTGCCAGCAGTGAGGCAGGGGGCCATTACGGCTACACCTTC.

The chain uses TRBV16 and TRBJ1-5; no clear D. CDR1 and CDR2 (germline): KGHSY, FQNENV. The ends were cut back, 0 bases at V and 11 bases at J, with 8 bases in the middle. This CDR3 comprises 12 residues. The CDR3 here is CASSQSGTAQHF. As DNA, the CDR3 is TGTGCCAGCAGCCAATCAGGAACGGCCCAGCATTTT.

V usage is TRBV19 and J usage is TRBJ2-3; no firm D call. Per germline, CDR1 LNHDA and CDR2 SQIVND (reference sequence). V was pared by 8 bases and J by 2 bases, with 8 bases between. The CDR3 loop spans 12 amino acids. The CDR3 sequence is CASGQLTDTQYF. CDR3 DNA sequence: TGTGCCAGTGGGCAGCTCACAGATACGCAGTATTTT.

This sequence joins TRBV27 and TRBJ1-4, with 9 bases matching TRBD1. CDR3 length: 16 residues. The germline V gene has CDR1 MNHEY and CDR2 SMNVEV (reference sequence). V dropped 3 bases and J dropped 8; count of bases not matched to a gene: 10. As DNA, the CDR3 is TGTGCCAGCAGTTTCACCGCCGGGACAGGGAAGGAAAAACTGTTTTTT. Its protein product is CASSFTAGTGKEKLFF.

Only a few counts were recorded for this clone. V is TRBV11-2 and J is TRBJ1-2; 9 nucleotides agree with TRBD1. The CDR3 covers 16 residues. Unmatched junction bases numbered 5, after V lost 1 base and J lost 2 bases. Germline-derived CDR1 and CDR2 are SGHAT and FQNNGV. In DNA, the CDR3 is TGTGCCAGCAGCTTAGGCCCCGACAGGGGGAACTATGGCTACACCTTC. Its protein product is CASSLGPDRGNYGYTF. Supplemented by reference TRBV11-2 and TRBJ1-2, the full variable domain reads EAGVAQSPRYKIIEKRQSVAFWCNPISGHATLYWYQQILGQGPKLLIQFQNNGVVDDSQLPKDRFSAERLKGVDSTLKIQPAKLEDSAVYLCASSLGPDRGNYGYTFGSGTRLTVV.

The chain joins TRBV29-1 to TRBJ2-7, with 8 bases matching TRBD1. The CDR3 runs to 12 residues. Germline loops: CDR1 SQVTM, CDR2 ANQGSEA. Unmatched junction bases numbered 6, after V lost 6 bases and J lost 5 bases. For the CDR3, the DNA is TGCAGCGTCGGGACAGGACTCCACGAGCAGTACTTC. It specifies CSVGTGLHEQYF.

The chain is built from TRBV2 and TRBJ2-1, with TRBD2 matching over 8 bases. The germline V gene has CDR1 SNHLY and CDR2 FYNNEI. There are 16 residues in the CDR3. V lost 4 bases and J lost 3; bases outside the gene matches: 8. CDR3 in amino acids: CASSGASGSYYNEQFF. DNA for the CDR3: TGTGCCAGCAGTGGGGCTAGCGGGTCTTACTACAATGAGCAGTTCTTC.

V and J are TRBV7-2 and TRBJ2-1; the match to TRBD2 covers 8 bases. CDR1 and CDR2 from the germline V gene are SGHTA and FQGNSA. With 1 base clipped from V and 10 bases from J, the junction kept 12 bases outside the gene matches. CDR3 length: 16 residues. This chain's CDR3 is CASSLGAGVFGGEQFF. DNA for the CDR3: TGTGCCAGCAGCTTAGGAGCGGGGGTCTTCGGAGGAGAGCAGTTCTTC.

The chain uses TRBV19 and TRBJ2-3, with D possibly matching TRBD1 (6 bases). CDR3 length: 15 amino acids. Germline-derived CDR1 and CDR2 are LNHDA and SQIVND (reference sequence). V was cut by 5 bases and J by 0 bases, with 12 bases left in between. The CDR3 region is CASSARDTSTDTQYF. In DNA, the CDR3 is TGTGCCAGTAGTGCAAGGGACACCAGCACAGATACGCAGTATTTT.

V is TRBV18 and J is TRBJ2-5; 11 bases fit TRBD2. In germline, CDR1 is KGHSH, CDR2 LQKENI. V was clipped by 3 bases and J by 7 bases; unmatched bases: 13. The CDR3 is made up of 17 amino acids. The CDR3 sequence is CASSPRSPSSGGGTQYF. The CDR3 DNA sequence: TGTGCCAGCTCACCCCGGTCCCCCAGTAGCGGGGGGGGGACCCAGTACTTC.

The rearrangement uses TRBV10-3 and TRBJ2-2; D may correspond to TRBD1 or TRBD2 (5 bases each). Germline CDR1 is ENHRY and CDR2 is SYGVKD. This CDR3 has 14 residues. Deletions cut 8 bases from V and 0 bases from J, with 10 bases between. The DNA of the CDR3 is TGTGCCATCTCACAGGAGGCGAACACCGGGGAGCTGTTTTTT. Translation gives CAISQEANTGELFF.

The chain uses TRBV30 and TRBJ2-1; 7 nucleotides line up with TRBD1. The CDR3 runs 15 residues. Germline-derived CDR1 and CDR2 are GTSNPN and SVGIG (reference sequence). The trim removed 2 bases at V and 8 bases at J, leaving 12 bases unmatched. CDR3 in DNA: TGTGCCTGGAGTTTGGTATTCGGGACAGTTTATGAGCAGTTCTTC. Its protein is CAWSLVFGTVYEQFF. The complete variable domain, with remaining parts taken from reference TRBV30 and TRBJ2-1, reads SQTIHQWPATLVQPVGSPLSLECTVEGTSNPNLYWYRQAAGRGLQLLFYSVGIGQISSEVPQNLSASRPQDRQFILSSKKLLLSDSGFYLCAWSLVFGTVYEQFFGPGTRLTVL.

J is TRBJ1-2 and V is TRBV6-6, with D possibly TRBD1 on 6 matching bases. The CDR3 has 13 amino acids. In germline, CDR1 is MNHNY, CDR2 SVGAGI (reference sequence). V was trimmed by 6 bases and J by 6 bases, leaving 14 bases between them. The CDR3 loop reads CASSSDSFDGYTF. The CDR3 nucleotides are TGTGCCAGCAGCTCGGACAGTTTCGATGGCTACACCTTC.

The CDR3 sequence is CASSYSSTGHWPQHF. CDR3 in DNA: TGTGCCAGCAGTTACTCGTCGACAGGCCATTGGCCCCAGCATTTT. V and J are TRBV6-5 and TRBJ1-5, with a weak D call TRBD1 (6 bases). The CDR3 extends over 15 amino acids. Germline CDR1 MNHEY, CDR2 SVGAGI. V was pared by 0 bases and J by 9 bases, with 15 bases between.

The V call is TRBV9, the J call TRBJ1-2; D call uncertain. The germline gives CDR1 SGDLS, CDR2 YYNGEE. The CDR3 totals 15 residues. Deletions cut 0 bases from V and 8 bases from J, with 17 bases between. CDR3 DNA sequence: TGTGCCAGCAGCGTAGAATCCAGAGTTGGCGGGGGCTACACCTTC. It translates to CASSVESRVGGGYTF.

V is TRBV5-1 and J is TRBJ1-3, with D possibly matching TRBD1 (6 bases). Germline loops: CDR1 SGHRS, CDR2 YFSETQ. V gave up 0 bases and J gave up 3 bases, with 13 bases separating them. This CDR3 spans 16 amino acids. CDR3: CASSLGETGFGNTIYF. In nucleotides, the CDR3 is TGCGCCAGCAGCTTGGGCGAAACAGGGTTTGGAAACACCATATATTTT.

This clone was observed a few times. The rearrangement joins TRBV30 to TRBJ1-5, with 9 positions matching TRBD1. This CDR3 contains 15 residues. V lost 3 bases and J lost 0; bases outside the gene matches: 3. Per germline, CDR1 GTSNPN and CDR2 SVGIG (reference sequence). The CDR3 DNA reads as TGTGCCTGGAGGAAACAGGGGGCTAGCAATCAGCCCCAGCATTTT. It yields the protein CAWRKQGASNQPQHF.

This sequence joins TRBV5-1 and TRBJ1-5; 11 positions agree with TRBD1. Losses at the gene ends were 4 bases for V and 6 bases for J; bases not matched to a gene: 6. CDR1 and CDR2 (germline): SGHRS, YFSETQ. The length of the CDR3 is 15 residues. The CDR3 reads CASSPGTGGLQPQHF. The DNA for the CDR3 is TGCGCCAGCAGCCCAGGGACAGGGGGTCTTCAGCCCCAGCATTTT.

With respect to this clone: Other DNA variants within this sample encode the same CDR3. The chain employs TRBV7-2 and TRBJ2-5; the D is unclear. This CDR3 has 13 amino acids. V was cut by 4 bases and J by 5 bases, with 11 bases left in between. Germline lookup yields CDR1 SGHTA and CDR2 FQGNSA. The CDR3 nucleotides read TGTGCCAGCAGCTCACCCTTAGTTGAGACCCAGTACTTC. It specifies CASSSPLVETQYF.

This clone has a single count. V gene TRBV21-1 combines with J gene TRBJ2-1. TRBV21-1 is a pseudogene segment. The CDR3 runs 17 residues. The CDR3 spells CASSRGPKTRSYNEQFF. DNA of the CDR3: TGTGCCAGCAGCAGGGGACCTAAAACGAGGTCCTACAATGAGCAGTTCTTC.

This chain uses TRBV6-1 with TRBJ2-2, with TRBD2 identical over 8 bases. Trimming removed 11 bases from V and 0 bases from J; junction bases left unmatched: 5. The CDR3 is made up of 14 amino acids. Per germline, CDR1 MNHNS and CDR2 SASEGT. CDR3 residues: CAARTSPNTGELFF. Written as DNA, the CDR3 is TGTGCCGCGAGGACTAGCCCGAACACCGGGGAGCTGTTTTTT.

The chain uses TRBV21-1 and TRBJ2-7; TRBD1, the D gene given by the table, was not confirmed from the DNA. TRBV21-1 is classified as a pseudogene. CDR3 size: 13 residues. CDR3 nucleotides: TGTGCCAGTCACGACAGGGGGCTCTACGAGCAGTACTTC. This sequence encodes CASHDRGLYEQYF.

The CDR3 sequence is CASRKTGDEQFF. In nucleotides, the CDR3 is TGTGCCAGCAGGAAGACTGGGGATGAGCAGTTCTTC. The chain links TRBV6-1 to TRBJ2-1, with no clear D. The germline V gene encodes CDR1 MNHNS and CDR2 SASEGT. The CDR3 extends over 12 amino acids. V was clipped by 6 bases and J by 8 bases, with 11 bases between them.